This passage covers 23 T cell receptor beta chains from one sample sequenced in a study of cytomegalovirus exposure and HLA in healthy donors. PCR was performed using 60 Vbeta and 13 Jbeta primers. Using immunoSEQ multiplex PCR, the repertoire was profiled, and TCRdb retains in-frame clones only, with some absent. The sample records some 110,000 clones, approximately 70% being singletons. The source material was PBMCs. The receptors here all came from a woman under 40 in good health and CMV-seronegative.

This clone was recorded only once. The chain uses TRBV5-1 and TRBJ2-5; no definite D call. The CDR3 is made up of 15 amino acids. Germline V gene sequence: CDR1 SGHRS, CDR2 YFSETQ. Trimming cost V 2 bases and J 2 bases, with 13 bases left between them. CDR3 DNA sequence: TGCGCCAGCAGCTTCGGTACAGCCCTTCAAGAGACCCAGTACTTC. Translation gives CASSFGTALQETQYF.

This clone was observed a few times. The chain couples TRBV7-2 to TRBJ1-2; a possible D gene is TRBD1 (6 bases). The germline CDR1 and CDR2 sequences are SGHTA and FQGNSA. Trimming took off 6 bases at V and 4 bases at J, with 27 bases between the two ends. The CDR3 consists of 18 residues. The chain's CDR3 is CASSKQGLISVESYGYTF. In DNA form, the CDR3 reads TGTGCCAGCAGTAAACAGGGCCTGATTTCGGTAGAAAGCTATGGCTACACCTTC.

The chain has TRBV4-2 and TRBJ2-7; 8 bases fit TRBD2. The J segment lost 2 bases and the V segment lost 1 base, leaving 10 bases of the junction unmatched. CDR3 length: 17 residues. CDR1 LGHNA and CDR2 YNFKEQ come from the germline V gene. CDR3 in DNA: TGTGCCAGCAGCCAAGGAGGTACGGGAGGGCCCCCCTACGAGCAGTACTTC. Amino acids: CASSQGGTGGPPYEQYF.

The genes are TRBV4-1 and TRBJ1-1, with D possibly TRBD1 on 6 matching bases. The CDR3 has 16 residues. V dropped 4 bases and J dropped 1 base, with 16 bases sitting between them. CDR1 and CDR2 (germline): MGHRA, YSYEKL. The CDR3, as DNA: TGCGCCAGCAGCCCTTTGGGGGCCACTACGAACACTGAAGCTTTCTTT. This translates into CASSPLGATTNTEAFF.

In its sample, this clone was seen a few times. The gene calls are TRBV5-1 and TRBJ2-7; D might be TRBD2 (6 bases). Germline loops: CDR1 SGHRS, CDR2 YFSETQ. The CDR3 is 15 amino acids. Trimming took off 4 bases at V and 0 bases at J, with 14 bases between the two ends. The CDR3 protein is CASSTGRHPSYEQYF. The CDR3 bases are TGCGCCAGCAGCACCGGGAGACATCCCTCCTACGAGCAGTACTTC.

This chain uses TRBV9 with TRBJ1-3, with D uncertain. The CDR3 consists of 18 residues. V was clipped by 2 bases and J by 3 bases, with 21 bases between them. Per the germline V gene, CDR1 is SGDLS and CDR2 is YYNGEE. CDR3 region: CASSVGPNSYPVGNTIYF. In DNA form, the CDR3 reads TGTGCCAGCAGCGTTGGGCCCAATTCGTACCCCGTTGGAAACACCATATATTTT.

This chain links TRBV27 with TRBJ1-3, with 8 positions matching TRBD1. V shed 7 bases and J 0 bases; nucleotides not matched to a gene: 8. CDR1 MNHEY and CDR2 SMNVEV come from the germline V gene (reference sequence). This CDR3 has 16 amino acids. The CDR3 coding sequence is TGTGCCAGCACTGGGGGACAGGAGACCTCTGGAAACACCATATATTTT. This encodes CASTGGQETSGNTIYF.

About this clone: Mismatch with germline at one junction end may stem from a read error. This rearrangement joins TRBV5-1 to TRBJ2-2, with 10 bases fitting TRBD1. The length of the CDR3 is 16 residues. CDR1 is SGHRS, CDR2 YFSETQ, per germline. The CDR3 loop is CTSSPGTGEPTGELFF. CDR3 coding DNA: TGCACCAGCAGCCCCGGGACAGGGGAGCCCACCGGGGAGCTGTTTTTT.

V usage is TRBV7-9 and J usage is TRBJ1-2; D is undetermined. Germline loops: CDR1 SEHNR, CDR2 FQNEAQ (reference sequence). The CDR3 is 11 amino acids. The V and J ends lost 5 bases and 7 bases respectively, with 8 bases between them. This CDR3 reads CASSQAGGYTF. Written as DNA, the CDR3 is TGTGCCAGCAGCCAGGCGGGTGGCTACACCTTC.

This clone was found once. This chain joins TRBV30 and TRBJ2-5, with D uncertain. Trimming left V 7 bases short and J 3 bases short, with 15 bases between. The CDR3 spans 13 residues. CDR1 is GTSNPN, CDR2 SVGIG, per germline (reference sequence). CDR3: CALTTTEKETQYF. DNA for the CDR3: TGTGCCTTAACAACAACAGAAAAAGAGACCCAGTACTTC.

The chain uses TRBV6-1 and TRBJ1-2; 9 bases agree with TRBD1. V lost 6 bases and J lost 3; bases outside the gene matches: 5. The CDR3 covers 14 residues. Germline CDR1 and CDR2: MNHNS and SASEGT. CDR3 in amino acids: CASRLGQGDYGYTF. CDR3 nucleotide sequence: TGTGCCAGCAGGTTGGGACAGGGAGACTATGGCTACACCTTC.

The chain combines TRBV7-6 with TRBJ2-7; possibly TRBD1 for D (5 bases). V dropped 5 bases and J dropped 2 bases, with 16 bases sitting between them. The CDR3 extends over 15 amino acids. Looked up from germline, CDR1 is SGHVS and CDR2 is FNYEAQ. The CDR3 DNA sequence: TGTGCCAGCAGCCCTGGAGACAGAGATACCTACGAGCAGTACTTC. This encodes CASSPGDRDTYEQYF. Filled out from reference TRBV7-6 and TRBJ2-7, the complete variable domain reads GAGVSQSPRYKVTKRGQDVALRCDPISGHVSLYWYRQALGQGPEFLTYFNYEAQQDKSGLPNDRFSAERPEGSISTLTIQRTEQRDSAMYRCASSPGDRDTYEQYFGPGTRLTVT.

The chain joins TRBV7-9 to TRBJ2-3; TRBD2 aligns across 15 bases. The germline gives CDR1 SEHNR, CDR2 FQNEAQ (reference sequence). The junction had 8 bases not matched to a gene; V was cut back by 4 bases and J by 6 bases. This CDR3 has 17 amino acids. The CDR3, as DNA: TGTGCCAGCAGCTCGATATGGGGACTAGCGGGAGGTGATACGCAGTATTTT. It encodes CASSSIWGLAGGDTQYF.

The gene calls are TRBV7-2 and TRBJ1-1; D is undetermined. The CDR3 sequence is 13 residues long. CDR1 SGHTA and CDR2 FQGNSA come from the germline V gene. Trimming cost V 2 bases and J 8 bases, with 12 bases left between them. Written as DNA, the CDR3 is TGTGCCAGCAGCTTATATGAACCCGGGGAAGCTTTCTTT. Translation: CASSLYEPGEAFF.

The chain joins TRBV5-4 to TRBJ2-7; 13 nucleotides align to TRBD2. The germline V gene encodes CDR1 SGHNT and CDR2 YYREEE (reference sequence). CDR3 length: 16 residues. V lost 1 base and J lost 2; bases outside the gene matches: 3. CDR3 nucleotides: TGTGCCAGCAGCTTGCTAGGACTAGCGGGAGCCTACGAGCAGTACTTC. As protein: CASSLLGLAGAYEQYF.

This chain uses TRBV5-5 with TRBJ1-5, with a possible D match to TRBD1 (5 bases). V was shortened by 4 bases and J by 3 bases, with 14 bases between the two germline ends. The CDR3 totals 15 residues. Germline V gives CDR1 SGHKS, CDR2 YYEKEE (reference sequence). The CDR3 DNA is TGTGCCAGCAGCCACGGGGGGGGAGCCAATCAGCCCCAGCATTTT. Protein product: CASSHGGGANQPQHF.

This clone was seen more than once but under ten times. V and J are TRBV19 and TRBJ1-2, with 8 bases matching TRBD1. Germline CDR1 LNHDA, CDR2 SQIVND (reference sequence). This CDR3 has 14 amino acids. V was clipped by 5 bases and J by 1 base; unmatched bases: 3. The CDR3 nucleotides read TGTGCCAGTAGTGCCGACAGGGGTAACTATGGCTACACCTTC. Translating gives CASSADRGNYGYTF.

The V and J genes are TRBV5-1 and TRBJ2-7, with a possible D match to TRBD1 (5 bases). The germline V and J ends were trimmed by 4 bases and 2 bases, with 22 bases remaining between them. The germline V gene encodes CDR1 SGHRS and CDR2 YFSETQ. The CDR3 has 17 amino acids. The CDR3 nucleotides read TGCGCCAGCAGCATGACAGCTACTTCAACCTTTACCTACGAGCAGTACTTC. Amino acid sequence: CASSMTATSTFTYEQYF.

The sample holds one count of this clone. The chain joins TRBV2 to TRBJ1-2; the D is unclear. Trimming shortened V by 1 base and J by 7 bases, and 4 bases separated the two germline ends. CDR3 length: 11 amino acids. The germline CDR1 and CDR2 sequences are SNHLY and FYNNEI. CDR3 protein: CASSEDSGYTF. CDR3 DNA: TGTGCCAGCAGTGAAGACAGTGGCTACACCTTC.

In this sample, this clone turned up a few times. The chain recombines TRBV5-6 with TRBJ1-2; 7 bases fit TRBD1. V was pared by 6 bases and J by 4 bases, with 6 bases of the junction left unmatched. The CDR3 length is 13 residues. The germline V gene has CDR1 SGHDT and CDR2 YYEEEE. The chain's CDR3 is CASISHRGYGYTF. The DNA of the CDR3 is TGTGCCAGCATCAGCCACAGGGGCTATGGCTACACCTTC. The whole variable domain, filled in from reference TRBV5-6 and TRBJ1-2, reads DAGVTQSPTHLIKTRGQQVTLRCSPKSGHDTVSWYQQALGQGPQFIFQYYEEEERQRGNFPDRFSGHQFPNYSSELNVNALLLGDSALYLCASISHRGYGYTFGSGTRLTVV.

The chain recombines TRBV6-6 with TRBJ1-5; D ambiguous. Trimming shortened V by 7 bases and J by 0 bases, and 10 bases separated the two germline ends. Looked up from germline, CDR1 is MNHNY and CDR2 is SVGAGI (reference sequence). The CDR3 totals 14 residues. CDR3 amino acids: CASTSVYSNQPQHF. The CDR3 DNA reads TGTGCCAGCACCTCGGTATATAGCAATCAGCCCCAGCATTTT.

The chain joins TRBV2 to TRBJ1-1; D call uncertain. This CDR3 contains 12 residues. Germline V gene lookup returns CDR1 SNHLY and CDR2 FYNNEI. V shed 3 bases and J shed 7 bases, with 9 bases lying between them. This CDR3 is CASSEGSVEAFF. The CDR3 region has the DNA TGTGCCAGCAGTGAGGGGAGCGTTGAAGCTTTCTTT. Variable domain in full (rest from reference TRBV2 and TRBJ1-1): EPEVTQTPSHQVTQMGQEVILRCVPISNHLYFYWYRQILGQKVEFLVSFYNNEISEKSEIFDDQFSVERPDGSNFTLKIRSTKLEDSAMYFCASSEGSVEAFFGQGTRLTVV.

The rearrangement uses TRBV29-1 and TRBJ1-2; D remains ambiguous. This CDR3 has 12 residues. Trimming cost V 5 bases and J 1 base, with 8 bases left between them. CDR1 and CDR2 from the germline V gene are SQVTM and ANQGSEA. For the CDR3, the DNA is TGCAGCGTTTTCGGGATTAACTATGGCTACACCTTC. Its translation is CSVFGINYGYTF.